The 21 T cell receptor beta chains below all came from one sample that was sequenced in a study of monozygotic twins with inflammatory bowel disease. No DNA is given; TCRdb re-called the 5' RACE reads and lists each CDR3 protein once. The sample includes over 110,000 distinct CDR3 sequences. The sequenced material came from blood. These receptors were taken from a human donor with ulcerative colitis or Crohn's disease, or a healthy co-twin of an affected twin (not recorded which).

CDR3 loop: CASSVFTGAEAFF. This chain joins TRBV9 and TRBJ1-1; the TCRdb D gene call, TRBD1, has no DNA to confirm it. Germline V gene data show CDR1 as SGDLS and CDR2 as YYNGEE. The CDR3 spans 13 residues.

The chain has TRBV20-1 and TRBJ1-5; with no DNA, the TCRdb D assignment of TRBD1 cannot be verified. Per the germline V gene, CDR1 is DFQATT and CDR2 is SNEGSKA (reference sequence). The CDR3 spans 15 residues. CDR3: CSAIRVQDGNQPQHF.

The chain carries TRBV7-9 and TRBJ2-2; TCRdb's assignment of TRBD2 cannot be checked, as there is no DNA. Germline V gene data show CDR1 as SEHNR and CDR2 as FQNEAQ (reference sequence). This CDR3 has 17 amino acids. CDR3 region: CASSELAGGRRTGELFF.

The chain employs TRBV3-1 and TRBJ2-1; checking the TCRdb D call of TRBD2 is not possible without DNA. Germline values: CDR1 LGHDT, CDR2 YNNKEL (reference sequence). The CDR3 is 12 residues long. This CDR3 is CASSRTNNEQFF.

This chain links TRBV27 with TRBJ1-1; TCRdb indicates TRBD1, and absent DNA this call remains unverified. The CDR3 loop spans 16 amino acids. Germline CDR1 reads MNHEY; CDR2 reads SMNVEV (reference sequence). This CDR3 reads CASSLDSGTANTEAFF.

V and J are TRBV20-1 and TRBJ1-5. Germline V lookup: CDR1 DFQATT, CDR2 SNEGSKA (reference sequence). This CDR3 spans 16 amino acids. The CDR3: CSALRGPYSGNQPQHF.

The chain couples TRBV20-1 to TRBJ2-2. The CDR3 loop spans 14 amino acids. The germline V gene has CDR1 DFQATT and CDR2 SNEGSKA (reference sequence). The CDR3: CSARDGRYTGELFF.

The chain links TRBV20-1 to TRBJ1-6. Germline assignment: CDR1 DFQATT and CDR2 SNEGSKA (reference sequence). The CDR3 contains 15 residues. The CDR3 sequence: CSASRGRTYNSPLHF.

This chain connects TRBV11-2 to TRBJ1-1. The CDR3 covers 18 residues. In germline, CDR1 is SGHAT, CDR2 FQNNGV. Here the CDR3 reads CASSLFSVDGVENTEAFF.

The chain has TRBV20-1 and TRBJ2-7; lacking DNA, the TRBD2 call made by TCRdb goes unchecked. This CDR3 has 14 amino acids. Per the germline V gene, CDR1 is DFQATT and CDR2 is SNEGSKA (reference sequence). Here the CDR3 reads CSAVAGGLSYEQYF.

The chain has TRBV27 and TRBJ2-3; TCRdb indicates TRBD1, and absent DNA this call remains unverified. The germline CDR1 and CDR2 sequences are MNHEY and SMNVEV (reference sequence). The CDR3 has 15 residues. The CDR3 sequence is CASSLNRGPTDTQYF.

The chain combines TRBV7-2 with TRBJ2-1. CDR3 length equals 12 residues. Germline values: CDR1 SGHTA, CDR2 FQGNSA. The CDR3 is CASSSGVNEQFF.

The CDR3 spells CSVVPGQGTYNEQFF. The chain combines TRBV29-1 with TRBJ2-1; TCRdb calls TRBD1, which cannot be checked without DNA. This CDR3 is 15 amino acids long. The germline gives CDR1 SQVTM, CDR2 ANQGSEA.

The rearrangement joins TRBV6-1 to TRBJ2-2; absent DNA, TCRdb's TRBD2 call cannot be checked. The CDR3 has 15 amino acids. CDR1 is MNHNS and CDR2 is SASEGT in the germline V gene. CDR3 in amino acids: CATQSGLVNTGELFF.

The chain employs TRBV2 and TRBJ2-5; without DNA, the TCRdb call of TRBD1 cannot be checked. This CDR3 is built from 13 residues. Germline V lookup: CDR1 SNHLY, CDR2 FYNNEI. CDR3 sequence: CASRGASEETQYF.

The V and J genes are TRBV7-9 and TRBJ2-1; TCRdb's D call, TRBD1, is unchecked because there is no DNA. Per germline, CDR1 SEHNR and CDR2 FQNEAQ (reference sequence). This CDR3 is built from 16 residues. The CDR3 sequence is CASSQKYPGVYNEQFF.

The V call is TRBV5-1, the J call TRBJ2-7; no DNA is available, so the TRBD1 call from TCRdb remains unchecked. CDR3 length equals 15 residues. CDR1 SGHRS and CDR2 YFSETQ come from the germline V gene. CDR3 region: CASSLPRDRGHEQYF.

The rearrangement uses TRBV19 and TRBJ1-5; TCRdb's D call, TRBD1, is unchecked because there is no DNA. The CDR3 sequence is 15 residues long. Germline-derived CDR1 and CDR2 are LNHDA and SQIVND (reference sequence). This chain's CDR3 is CASSIEAGINQPQHF.

This rearrangement joins TRBV10-3 to TRBJ2-3. This CDR3 contains 12 residues. Germline V lookup: CDR1 ENHRY, CDR2 SYGVKD. This CDR3 is CAISEIPDTQYF.

The chain combines TRBV20-1 with TRBJ1-1; TCRdb's D gene call, TRBD1, goes unchecked for lack of DNA. The CDR3 has 13 residues. Germline CDR1 DFQATT, CDR2 SNEGSKA (reference sequence). The CDR3 loop reads CSARTGANTEAFF.

CDR3 residues: CASSLTGTTDTQYF. The chain has TRBV5-1 and TRBJ2-3; TCRdb names TRBD1, which stays unverified in the absence of DNA. In germline, CDR1 is SGHRS, CDR2 YFSETQ. This CDR3 has 14 residues.